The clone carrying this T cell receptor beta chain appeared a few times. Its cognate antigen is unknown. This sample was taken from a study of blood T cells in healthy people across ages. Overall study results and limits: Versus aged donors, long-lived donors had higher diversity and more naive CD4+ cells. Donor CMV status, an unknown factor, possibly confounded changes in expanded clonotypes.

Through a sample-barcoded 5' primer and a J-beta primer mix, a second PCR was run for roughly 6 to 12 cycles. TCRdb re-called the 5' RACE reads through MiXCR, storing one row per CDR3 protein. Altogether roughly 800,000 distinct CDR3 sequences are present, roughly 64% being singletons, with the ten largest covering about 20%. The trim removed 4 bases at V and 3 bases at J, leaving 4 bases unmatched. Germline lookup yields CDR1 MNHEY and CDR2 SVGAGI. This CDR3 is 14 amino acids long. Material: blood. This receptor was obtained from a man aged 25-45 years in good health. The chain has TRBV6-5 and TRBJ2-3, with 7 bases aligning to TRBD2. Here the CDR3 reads CASSWGGSTDTQYF. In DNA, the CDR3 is TGTGCCAGCAGTTGGGGCGGGAGTACAGATACGCAGTATTTT.